The 10 T cell receptor beta chains reported below all come from one sample, sequenced in a study of blood T cell repertoires in COVID-19. The table came from immunoSEQ multiplex PCR; TCRdb's copy has only in-frame clones and leaves some out. The sample yields 150,000 to 200,000 clones, around four fifths seen once. The sequencing sample was made of peripheral blood. The receptor set was obtained from a woman aged 25 to 45 with acute or convalescent COVID-19.

The rearrangement links TRBV5-4 to TRBJ2-5; tentatively, D is TRBD2 (6 bases). Trimming cost V 4 bases and J 5 bases, with 27 bases left between them. Germline values: CDR1 SGHNT, CDR2 YYREEE (reference sequence). This CDR3 has 18 residues. The CDR3 region is CASSRGIAVMMGAETQYF. The CDR3 nucleotides are TGTGCCAGCAGCCGCGGGATAGCGGTCATGATGGGAGCTGAGACCCAGTACTTC.

The chain joins TRBV30 to TRBJ2-7; TRBD2 is a possible D gene (5 bases). The CDR3 sequence is 13 residues long. Trimming took 7 bases from V and 0 from J, leaving 13 bases between them. Germline V gives CDR1 GTSNPN, CDR2 SVGIG (reference sequence). Written as DNA, the CDR3 is TGTGCCTCCTTGAGGGCTGACTCCTACGAGCAGTACTTC. Encoded protein: CASLRADSYEQYF.

The chain employs TRBV28 and TRBJ1-1; 8 bases match TRBD1. The ends lost 5 bases at V and 4 bases at J; junction bases unmatched: 12. From germline, CDR1 is MDHEN and CDR2 SYDVKM. The CDR3 sequence is 16 residues long. The CDR3 nucleotides are TGTGCCAGCAGTCCCGGGACAGGCGTTACGGGCACTGAAGCTTTCTTT. The encoded protein is CASSPGTGVTGTEAFF.

The V gene is TRBV18, the J gene TRBJ1-1; weak D call: TRBD1 (5 bases). Trimming shortened V by 1 base and J by 4 bases, and 19 bases separated the two germline ends. Germline CDR1 KGHSH, CDR2 LQKENI. This CDR3 has 17 residues. Here the CDR3 reads CASSPLPSTGMATEAFF. The CDR3 DNA sequence: TGTGCCAGCTCACCACTCCCTTCCACAGGAATGGCCACTGAAGCTTTCTTT.

This sequence joins TRBV13 and TRBJ2-1; no definite D call. Trimming left V 4 bases short and J 10 bases short, with 14 bases between. The CDR3 consists of 13 residues. Germline values: CDR1 PRHDT, CDR2 FYEKMQ (reference sequence). The CDR3 spells CASSSTWSGEQFF. The DNA for the CDR3 is TGTGCCAGCAGCTCGACTTGGTCCGGGGAGCAGTTCTTC.

The rearrangement links TRBV4-2 to TRBJ2-1, with 7 bases that match TRBD2. Trimming removed 5 bases from V and 8 bases from J; junction bases left unmatched: 12. The CDR3 is 15 residues long. CDR1 and CDR2 from the germline V gene are LGHNA and YNFKEQ. The DNA for the CDR3 is TGTGCCAGCAGCATGGAAGCGGGAAGTAGGGATGAGCAGTTCTTC. Encoded protein: CASSMEAGSRDEQFF.

V is TRBV15 and J is TRBJ2-1, with 7 nucleotides matching TRBD2. Germline-derived CDR1 and CDR2 are LNHNV and YYDKDF (reference sequence). The CDR3 has 16 amino acids. J gave up 7 bases and V 0 bases, and 9 bases lay outside the gene matches. The CDR3 DNA is TGTGCCACCAGCAGAGATCATGCGGGAGAGGGGAATGAGCAGTTCTTC. Translation: CATSRDHAGEGNEQFF.

CDR3 amino acids: CASSVTRDSANQPQHF. Written as DNA, the CDR3 is TGTGCCAGTAGTGTTACCCGGGACAGTGCCAATCAGCCCCAGCATTTT. The gene calls are TRBV19 and TRBJ1-5, with 7 bases fitting TRBD1. The CDR3 has 16 residues. The V gene's germline CDR1 is LNHDA and CDR2 SQIVND (reference sequence). J was trimmed by 3 bases and V by 5 bases; bases with no gene match: 10.

With respect to this clone: A junction end diverges from the germline sequence, so it may reflect a read error. This rearrangement joins TRBV2 to TRBJ1-4, with D tentatively TRBD1 (6 bases). Germline CDR1 is SNHLY and CDR2 is FYNNEI. The CDR3 runs to 15 residues. CDR3 DNA sequence: TGTGCCAGCAGGGAAGGGGACACAGGAAATGAAAAACTGTTTTTT. This encodes CASREGDTGNEKLFF.

This clone was seen once. This rearrangement joins TRBV5-1 to TRBJ2-3; TRBD1 might be the D (5 bases). The CDR3 sequence is 16 residues long. Trimming left V 0 bases short and J 5 bases short, with 16 bases between. Germline V gives CDR1 SGHRS, CDR2 YFSETQ. The CDR3 is CASSLVSGSYRDTQYF. CDR3 nucleotides: TGCGCCAGCAGCTTGGTATCAGGGTCCTATCGAGATACGCAGTATTTT.